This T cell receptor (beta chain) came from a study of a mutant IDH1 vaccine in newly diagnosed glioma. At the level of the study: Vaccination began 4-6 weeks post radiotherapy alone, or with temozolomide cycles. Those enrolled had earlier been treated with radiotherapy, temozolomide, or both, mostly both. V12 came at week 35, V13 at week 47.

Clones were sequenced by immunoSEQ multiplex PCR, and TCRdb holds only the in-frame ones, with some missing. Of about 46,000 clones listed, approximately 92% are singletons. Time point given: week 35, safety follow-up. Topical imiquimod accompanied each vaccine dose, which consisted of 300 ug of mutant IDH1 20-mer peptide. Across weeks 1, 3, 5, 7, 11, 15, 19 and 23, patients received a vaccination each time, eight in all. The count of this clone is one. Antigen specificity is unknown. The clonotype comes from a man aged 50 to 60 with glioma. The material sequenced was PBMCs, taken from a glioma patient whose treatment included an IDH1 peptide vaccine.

The chain's CDR3 is CASSLRARRQDQETQYF. For the CDR3, the DNA is TGTGCCAGCAGCTTAAGGGCTAGGAGACAAGATCAAGAGACCCAGTACTTC. The V gene is TRBV7-9, the J gene TRBJ2-5; D call uncertain. With 2 bases removed from V and 2 bases from J, the gap between germline ends came to 18 bases. The CDR3 has 17 residues. Germline-derived CDR1 and CDR2 are SEHNR and FQNEAQ (reference sequence). Together with reference TRBV7-9 and TRBJ2-5, the CDR3 gives the full variable domain: DTGVSQNPRHKITKRGQNVTFRCDPISEHNRLYWYRQTLGQGPEFLTYFQNEAQLEKSRLLSDRFSAERPKGSFSTLEIQRTEQGDSAMYLCASSLRARRQDQETQYFGPGTRLLVL.